The clone carrying this T cell receptor (beta chain) was seen repeatedly, ten times or more. Its specificity is unknown. The authors prepared the TCRbeta library with unique molecular identifiers. TCRdb re-called the PCR reads through MiXCR, storing one row per CDR3 protein. The sample lists some 110,000 distinct CDR3 sequences, 9% to 12% occurring once. Looked up from germline, CDR1 is LGHDT and CDR2 is YNNKEL (reference sequence). This CDR3 has 13 amino acids. V gave up 1 base and J gave up 5 bases, with 7 bases separating them. The data stem from a study of T-cell reconstitution after alpha-beta-depleted transplantation in children. Points from the study as a whole: At around two months after transplant, the alpha-beta T cells were reportedly derived from several hundred expanded clones that came from non-depleted graft cells. At one year after transplant, newly produced T cells mostly accounted for T-cell counts and diversity. Surviving recipient T cells and thymic progenitors produced the high day-60 TCRbeta diversity seen in some patients.

The receptor comes from a boy between 2 and 10 years old with acute lymphoblastic leukemia, due to receive a stem cell transplant. The sequencing used PBMCs, collected before TCRalphabeta/CD19-depleted stem cell transplant. The rearrangement joins TRBV3-1 to TRBJ2-3, with D hard to call. The CDR3 sequence: CASSQGTIDTQYF. The DNA for the CDR3 is TGTGCCAGCAGCCAAGGCACAATAGATACGCAGTATTTT.